A selection of T cell receptor beta chains follows, all from one sample in a study of shared clonotypes between healthy human individuals. TCRdb's table, derived via immunoSEQ multiplex PCR, lists solely in-frame clones and lacks some. Seen here are under 1,100,000 clones, around three quarters observed once, and the top ten hold 0.6% to 0.7%. Sequencing used memory CD4+ T cells from PBMCs. These receptor sequences come from a man between 18 and 29 years old in good health. Some clones in this sample may be carry-over from other donors' samples. CDR3s leave out the opening cysteine and the closing phenylalanine or tryptophan. Fields, in order: clone size, V gene, CDR3 protein. Where a row states a size, it is once, few, many or the class of an expanded clone; other rows omit it.

clone_size: -
v_call: TRBV11-2
cdr3_aa: ASRTNRGPHTDTQY

clone_size: -
v_call: TRBV7-9
cdr3_aa: ASSRIGEQF

clone_size: -
v_call: TRBV4-2
cdr3_aa: ASSNILKGDGTAGKLF

clone_size: few
v_call: TRBV4-1
cdr3_aa: ASSHPRTMEQF

clone_size: -
v_call: TRBV29-1
cdr3_aa: SVVTGGAMTYSNQPQH

clone_size: -
v_call: TRBV27
cdr3_aa: ASKDTGRGEQF

clone_size: -
v_call: TRBV10-3
cdr3_aa: AISESNGGTIY

clone_size: -
v_call: TRBV6-1
cdr3_aa: ASSERPGLSSGANVLT

clone_size: -
v_call: TRBV4-1
cdr3_aa: ASSPGYDGANVLT

clone_size: -
v_call: TRBV6-1
cdr3_aa: ASSESRTDVYGNTIY